Listed below are T cell receptor beta chains from one sample, sequenced in a study of spatial heterogeneity in lung cancer. MiXCR, run by TCRdb on the 5' RACE reads, gives a single entry per CDR3 protein. The data hold around 110,000 distinct CDR3 sequences, with over 9% observed a single time. This material consisted of PBMCs, taken at follow-up. These receptor sequences come from a male donor with early-stage non-small cell lung cancer. The conserved cysteine and the conserved F or W are not part of the CDR3 here. Fields, in order: CDR3 length, V gene, J gene, CDR3 protein.

cdr3_length: 13; v_call: TRBV27; j_call: TRBJ2-1; cdr3_aa: ASSVGLAGGDEQF
cdr3_length: 10; v_call: TRBV28; j_call: TRBJ2-7; cdr3_aa: ASSDRVPEQY
cdr3_length: 12; v_call: TRBV5-1; j_call: TRBJ2-6; cdr3_aa: ASSLAPGGNVLT
cdr3_length: 12; v_call: TRBV6-1; j_call: TRBJ2-5; cdr3_aa: ASSDWTDQETQY
cdr3_length: 11; v_call: TRBV20-1; j_call: TRBJ1-1; cdr3_aa: SAAGRLNTEAF
cdr3_length: 12; v_call: TRBV7-3; j_call: TRBJ2-5; cdr3_aa: ASSSGLPGETQY
cdr3_length: 13; v_call: TRBV28; j_call: TRBJ2-1; cdr3_aa: ASSSPGVLYNEQF
cdr3_length: 16; v_call: TRBV28; j_call: TRBJ1-5; cdr3_aa: ASSLFTFRRVSNQPQH
cdr3_length: 13; v_call: TRBV4-1; j_call: TRBJ1-2; cdr3_aa: ASSQGRWGGYGYT
cdr3_length: 11; v_call: TRBV5-1; j_call: TRBJ1-2; cdr3_aa: ASSLVLTYGYT
cdr3_length: 14; v_call: TRBV5-1; j_call: TRBJ2-1; cdr3_aa: ASSLQGALPGNEQF
cdr3_length: 13; v_call: TRBV12-3/TRBV12-4; j_call: TRBJ1-6; cdr3_aa: ASSSGQVTNSPLH
cdr3_length: 14; v_call: TRBV20-1; j_call: TRBJ2-7; cdr3_aa: SARERGSRGGYEQY
cdr3_length: 12; v_call: TRBV7-2; j_call: TRBJ2-5; cdr3_aa: ASSLGLGQETQY
cdr3_length: 13; v_call: TRBV28; j_call: TRBJ1-2; cdr3_aa: ASSLGGGANYGYT
cdr3_length: 13; v_call: TRBV11-2; j_call: TRBJ2-7; cdr3_aa: ASSLDSGGAYEQY
cdr3_length: 10; v_call: TRBV5-1; j_call: TRBJ2-7; cdr3_aa: ASSENNYEQY
cdr3_length: 14; v_call: TRBV7-2; j_call: TRBJ1-4; cdr3_aa: ASSPPWSRGNEKLF
cdr3_length: 12; v_call: TRBV5-1; j_call: TRBJ2-1; cdr3_aa: ASRTGSLNNEQF
cdr3_length: 13; v_call: TRBV5-1; j_call: TRBJ2-2; cdr3_aa: ASSSPGLRPGELF
cdr3_length: 12; v_call: TRBV12-3/TRBV12-4; j_call: TRBJ1-4; cdr3_aa: ASSLGGSSEKLF
cdr3_length: 16; v_call: TRBV4-3; j_call: TRBJ2-1; cdr3_aa: ASSQLPPAFSTYNEQF
cdr3_length: 11; v_call: TRBV6-5; j_call: TRBJ1-1; cdr3_aa: ASSQTRGTEAF
cdr3_length: 14; v_call: TRBV4-3; j_call: TRBJ2-2; cdr3_aa: ASSPGTTSNTGELF
cdr3_length: 11; v_call: TRBV20-1; j_call: TRBJ2-4; cdr3_aa: SAHVRAGNIQY